The T cell receptor beta chain described here comes from a study of CD8 T cells in Susac syndrome. The CDR3 is 14 residues long. With V trimmed by 9 bases and J by 2 bases, 9 bases remained unmatched. Reverse transcription used about 0.5 to 1 ug RNA and random hexamers. In TCRdb, the immunoSEQ multiplex PCR reads were re-called with MiXCR into one record per CDR3 protein. The sample lists some 120,000 distinct CDR3 sequences; around 94% were seen once. The TCR comes from a human donor in good health. This chain connects TRBV12-3 or TRBV12-4 to TRBJ1-2; 7 bases align to TRBD1. The sample was CD4+ T cells from PBMCs. CDR3 sequence: CASSGTVSNYGYTF. The CDR3 nucleotides read TGTGCCAGTAGTGGGACAGTCTCCAACTATGGCTACACCTTC.